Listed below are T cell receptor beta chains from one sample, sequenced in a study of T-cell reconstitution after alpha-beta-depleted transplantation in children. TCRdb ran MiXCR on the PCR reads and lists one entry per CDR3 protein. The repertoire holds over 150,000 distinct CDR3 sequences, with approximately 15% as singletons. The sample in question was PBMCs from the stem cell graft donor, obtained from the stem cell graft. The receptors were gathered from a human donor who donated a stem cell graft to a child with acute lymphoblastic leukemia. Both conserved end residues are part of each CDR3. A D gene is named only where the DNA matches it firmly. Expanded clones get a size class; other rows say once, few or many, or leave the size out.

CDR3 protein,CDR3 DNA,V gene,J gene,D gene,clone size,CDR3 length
CASSSGPNMRTDTQYF,TGTGCCAGCAGCTCCGGACCGAACATGCGCACAGATACGCAGTATTTT,TRBV5-5,TRBJ2-3,.,many,16
CASSPTFTGSPFF,TGTGCCAGCAGTCCCACATTCACCGGGAGTCCTTTCTTT,TRBV6-5,TRBJ1-1,.,.,13
CSGAGGTLSSYEQYF,TGCAGCGGGGCGGGAGGGACCCTAAGCTCCTACGAGCAGTACTTC,TRBV29-1,TRBJ2-7,TRBD2,.,15
CASSQEWTSLYEQYF,TGTGCCAGCAGCCAAGAATGGACTAGCCTATACGAGCAGTACTTC,TRBV4-2,TRBJ2-7,TRBD2,many,15
CASSEPGAGYNQPQHF,TGCGCCAGCAGTGAGCCTGGAGCAGGGTACAATCAGCCCCAGCATTTT,TRBV10-2,TRBJ1-5,.,many,16
CASSGGTGSHTEAFF,TGTGCCAGCAGCGGTGGGACAGGGTCGCACACTGAAGCTTTCTTT,TRBV7-9,TRBJ1-1,TRBD1,many,15
CASSTDGTTGELFF,TGCGCCAGCAGCACGGACGGGACCACCGGGGAGCTGTTTTTT,TRBV5-1,TRBJ2-2,.,once,14
CATAVREGLNEQFF,TGTGCCACCGCCGTGCGGGAGGGCCTGAATGAGCAGTTCTTC,TRBV6-1,TRBJ2-1,TRBD2,few,14
CASSAKGQGTEAFF,TGTGCCAGCAGCGCCAAGGGGCAAGGCACTGAAGCTTTCTTT,TRBV7-8,TRBJ1-1,.,many,14
CASSIPGLQETQYF,TGTGCCAGTAGCATACCGGGTCTCCAAGAGACCCAGTACTTC,TRBV19,TRBJ2-5,.,many,14
CASSFSVSDRYF,TGTGCCAGCAGTTTTAGTGTTTCCGACCGGTACTTC,TRBV12-3/TRBV12-4,TRBJ2-7,.,once,12
CSARRGTISSGANVLTF,TGCAGTGCTAGGAGGGGGACAATCAGCTCTGGGGCCAACGTCCTGACTTTC,TRBV20-1,TRBJ2-6,.,.,17
CASSPGTINTGELFF,TGTGCCAGCAGCCCCGGGACAATCAACACCGGGGAGCTGTTTTTT,TRBV5-5,TRBJ2-2,.,many,15
CASSFLPGVDEQYF,TGTGCCAGCAGCTTTCTCCCGGGGGTCGACGAGCAGTACTTC,TRBV5-5,TRBJ2-7,.,many,14
CSAPKSGSGRFYTGELFF,TGCAGTGCTCCCAAATCGGGTAGCGGGAGGTTTTACACCGGGGAGCTGTTTTTT,TRBV20-1,TRBJ2-2,TRBD2,.,18
CASSLVAGRYNEQFF,TGCGCCAGCAGCTTGGTCGCGGGAAGATACAATGAGCAGTTCTTC,TRBV5-1,TRBJ2-1,.,many,15
CASSLVRGIQETQYF,TGCGCCAGCAGCTTGGTTCGTGGGATCCAAGAGACCCAGTACTTC,TRBV5-1,TRBJ2-5,.,many,15
CASSQEGLAGERGIYEQYF,TGCGCCAGCAGCCAAGAGGGACTAGCGGGAGAGCGGGGAATATACGAGCAGTACTTC,TRBV4-1,TRBJ2-7,TRBD2,many,19
CASSFTGREDEQYF,TGCGCCAGCAGCTTCACTGGGAGAGAAGACGAGCAGTACTTC,TRBV5-1,TRBJ2-7,.,many,14
CASSPSPGEGNEQYF,TGTGCCAGCAGTCCTTCGCCGGGAGAGGGGAACGAGCAGTACTTC,TRBV7-9,TRBJ2-7,.,many,15
CSARDGQGSETQYF,TGCAGTGCTAGAGATGGGCAGGGCTCGGAGACCCAGTACTTC,TRBV20-1,TRBJ2-5,.,many,14
CASSQGTSGRATHEQYF,TGCGCCAGCAGCCAAGGTACTAGCGGGAGAGCCACCCACGAGCAGTACTTC,TRBV4-1,TRBJ2-7,TRBD2,once,17
CASSYPVKGGSYEQYF,TGCGCCAGCAGCTACCCCGTGAAGGGCGGCTCCTACGAGCAGTACTTC,TRBV5-1,TRBJ2-7,.,many,16
CASSQGTNYGYTF,TGCGCCAGCAGCCAAGGGACTAACTATGGCTACACCTTC,TRBV5-1,TRBJ1-2,.,many,13
CASSLLRGLETQYF,TGTGCCAGCAGTTTATTGAGGGGGCTAGAGACCCAGTACTTC,TRBV28,TRBJ2-5,TRBD1,many,14
CSARDMSGRRLYTGRETQYF,TGCAGTGCTAGAGATATGAGCGGGAGGCGATTATACACTGGGCGAGAGACCCAGTACTTC,TRBV20-1,TRBJ2-5,TRBD2,many,20
CASSRDRGRKVYGYTF,TGTGCCAGCAGCCGGGACAGGGGGCGGAAGGTCTATGGCTACACCTTC,TRBV7-9,TRBJ1-2,TRBD1,few,16
CASSSNGWEQFF,TGCGCCAGCAGCTCCAACGGGTGGGAGCAGTTCTTC,TRBV5-1,TRBJ2-1,.,many,12
CAIRGPASPYEQYF,TGTGCCATCAGGGGTCCCGCCTCACCATACGAGCAGTACTTC,TRBV10-3,TRBJ2-7,.,many,14
CAISEADGINEQFF,TGTGCCATCAGTGAAGCGGACGGGATCAATGAGCAGTTCTTC,TRBV10-3,TRBJ2-1,.,many,14
CAISGAGDNEQFF,TGTGCCATCAGTGGGGCGGGGGACAATGAGCAGTTCTTC,TRBV10-3,TRBJ2-1,TRBD2,many,13
CASTRDRGGYNEQFF,TGTGCCAGCACCCGAGACAGGGGGGGCTACAATGAGCAGTTCTTC,TRBV5-4,TRBJ2-1,TRBD1,.,15
CASSPSPPDTLRASGANVLTF,TGCGCCAGCAGCCCAAGCCCCCCGGACACCCTTAGGGCCTCTGGGGCCAACGTCCTGACTTTC,TRBV5-1,TRBJ2-6,.,few,21
CASSSWADEQYF,TGTGCCAGCAGTTCCTGGGCCGACGAGCAGTACTTC,TRBV6-5,TRBJ2-7,.,.,12
CASSPLAANTGELFF,TGTGCCAGCTCACCACTGGCGGCGAACACCGGGGAGCTGTTTTTT,TRBV18,TRBJ2-2,.,.,15
CASSPGLITNTGELFF,TGCGCCAGCAGCCCGGGACTCATCACGAACACCGGGGAGCTGTTTTTT,TRBV5-1,TRBJ2-2,.,many,16
CASSSQYRDHEQFF,TGCGCCAGCAGCTCACAATACAGGGACCATGAGCAGTTCTTC,TRBV5-1,TRBJ2-1,.,few,14
CASSFGTGNTEAFF,TGCGCCAGCAGCTTCGGAACAGGGAACACTGAAGCTTTCTTT,TRBV5-1,TRBJ1-1,.,medium-sized,14
CSVGNSGNEQYF,TGCAGCGTTGGAAATAGCGGGAACGAGCAGTACTTC,TRBV29-1,TRBJ2-7,TRBD2,many,12
CASSEGPGLNYEQYF,TGTGCCAGCTCAGAGGGACCGGGACTTAACTACGAGCAGTACTTC,TRBV18,TRBJ2-7,.,many,15
CASTQSAEAFF,TGTGCCAGCACCCAGAGCGCTGAAGCTTTCTTT,TRBV12-3/TRBV12-4,TRBJ1-1,.,many,11
CAYTGGGGTDTQYF,TGTGCCTACACCGGGGGAGGGGGCACAGATACGCAGTATTTT,TRBV30,TRBJ2-3,TRBD2,once,14
CASSPAAAQETQYF,TGTGCCAGCAGCCCCGCGGCGGCACAAGAGACCCAGTACTTC,TRBV4-2,TRBJ2-5,.,many,14
CASSQEGVTGIWAFF,TGCGCCAGCAGCCAAGAAGGCGTTACAGGGATTTGGGCTTTCTTT,TRBV4-1,TRBJ1-1,.,many,15
CASSPSQGLGDTQYF,TGTGCCAGCAGTCCCTCACAGGGGTTGGGAGATACGCAGTATTTT,TRBV27,TRBJ2-3,TRBD1,.,15
CASSFFDRDQETQYF,TGCGCCAGCAGCTTTTTTGACAGGGACCAAGAGACCCAGTACTTC,TRBV5-1,TRBJ2-5,TRBD1,many,15
CASSQDPGANGDEQFF,TGCGCCAGCAGCCAAGATCCGGGAGCGAATGGGGATGAGCAGTTCTTC,TRBV4-1,TRBJ2-1,.,.,16
CSVEDPFNGGYTF,TGCAGCGTTGAAGATCCATTCAACGGGGGCTACACCTTC,TRBV29-1,TRBJ1-2,.,many,13
CSARDPVGLAEIYEQYF,TGCAGTGCTAGAGATCCCGTGGGACTAGCGGAGATATACGAGCAGTACTTC,TRBV20-1,TRBJ2-7,TRBD2,many,17
CASSASEGNEQFF,TGCGCCAGCAGTGCATCGGAGGGCAATGAGCAGTTCTTC,TRBV10-2,TRBJ2-1,.,.,13
CASSQEKGRGQETQYF,TGTGCCAGCAGCCAAGAAAAAGGGCGGGGGCAAGAGACCCAGTACTTC,TRBV3-1,TRBJ2-5,TRBD2,many,16
CASSLQGYQETQYF,TGTGCCAGCAGTTTACAGGGGTACCAAGAGACCCAGTACTTC,TRBV27,TRBJ2-5,.,few,14
CASSSRGSGSYNEQFF,TGTGCCAGCAGTTCGAGGGGGAGCGGGAGCTACAATGAGCAGTTCTTC,TRBV7-9,TRBJ2-1,TRBD2,.,16
CASSQGDPFPNYGYTF,TGCGCCAGCAGCCAAGGGGACCCTTTTCCTAACTATGGCTACACCTTC,TRBV4-1,TRBJ1-2,.,few,16
CASSQPRLAGVYEQYF,TGTGCCAGCAGCCAACCTCGGTTAGCGGGAGTCTACGAGCAGTACTTC,TRBV3-1,TRBJ2-7,TRBD2,few,16
CASSLLRNGRGDEQYF,TGCGCCAGCAGCTTGTTGAGGAATGGGAGAGGCGACGAGCAGTACTTC,TRBV5-1,TRBJ2-7,.,many,16